This entry lists 30 T cell receptor beta chains sequenced from one sample in a study of T cell responses to AZD1222 COVID-19 vaccine. TCRdb's copy holds only in-frame clones and misses some; the assay was immunoSEQ multiplex PCR. The table records about 150,000 clones, about 93% of them present only once. Here the sequenced sample was peripheral blood, taken on day 0 of AZD1222 vaccination. The receptors here all came from an adult in good health.

The chain combines TRBV27 with TRBJ2-7, with a tentative D call TRBD2 (5 bases). Germline V gene data show CDR1 as MNHEY and CDR2 as SMNVEV (reference sequence). The V gene lost 0 bases and the J gene lost 3 bases, with 12 bases spanning the gap. The CDR3 has 15 residues. CDR3 nucleotides: TGTGCCAGCAGTTTATCCGGGGTTGGGAACTACGAGCAGTACTTC. This sequence encodes CASSLSGVGNYEQYF.

The chain recombines TRBV4-2 with TRBJ2-5; no definite D call. Trimming stripped 0 bases from V and 3 bases from J, with 14 bases between. This CDR3 is 16 amino acids long. The germline V gene encodes CDR1 LGHNA and CDR2 YNFKEQ. The CDR3, as DNA: TGTGCCAGCAGCCAAGATATACGAGCAGCCGAAGAGACCCAGTACTTC. Translation: CASSQDIRAAEETQYF.

The chain couples TRBV5-8 to TRBJ1-2, with 7 bases lining up with TRBD1. CDR1 is SGHTS, CDR2 YDEGEE, per germline. V dropped 4 bases and J dropped 6; count of bases not matched to a gene: 3. The CDR3 loop spans 12 amino acids. The CDR3 spells CASSHRGDGYTF. CDR3 coding DNA: TGTGCCAGCAGCCACAGGGGAGATGGCTACACCTTC.

The chain combines TRBV6-1 with TRBJ1-4, with 10 bases lining up with TRBD1. This CDR3 comprises 15 residues. CDR1 is MNHNS, CDR2 SASEGT, per germline. Trimming cost V 2 bases and J 16 bases; bases outside gene matches: 13. The CDR3 coding sequence is TGTGCCAGCAGTGAACTGACCGGGACAGGGGATAGTCGGTTTTTT. Its translation is CASSELTGTGDSRFF.

The genes are TRBV27 and TRBJ2-7, with a weak D call TRBD1 (6 bases). From germline, CDR1 is MNHEY and CDR2 SMNVEV (reference sequence). V was cut by 3 bases and J by 2 bases, with 8 bases left in between. The CDR3 extends over 13 amino acids. The CDR3 sequence is CASSFGQTYEQYF. In nucleotides, the CDR3 is TGTGCCAGCAGTTTCGGACAGACCTACGAGCAGTACTTC.

The chain combines TRBV5-1 with TRBJ2-7; TRBD1 aligns across 7 bases. Germline V gene lookup returns CDR1 SGHRS and CDR2 YFSETQ. The CDR3 contains 14 residues. V lost 1 base to trimming and J lost 9 bases; unmatched junction nucleotides: 10. CDR3 coding DNA: TGCGCCAGCAGCTTGACCGGACAGGTCCGTGTGCAGTACTTC. It codes for CASSLTGQVRVQYF.

The chain joins TRBV29-1 to TRBJ1-2; D is unclear. Germline V lookup: CDR1 SQVTM, CDR2 ANQGSEA. This CDR3 spans 12 amino acids. V lost 3 bases and J lost 1, with 6 bases in between. The CDR3 here is CSVEAFNYGYTF. The CDR3 coding sequence is TGCAGCGTTGAGGCCTTTAACTATGGCTACACCTTC.

On this clone: This specimen includes other DNA sequences encoding the same CDR3. This chain connects TRBV5-1 to TRBJ1-2; tentative D call: TRBD1 (5 bases). V dropped 0 bases and J dropped 6 bases, with 9 bases sitting between them. The CDR3 is 13 residues long. Germline V CDR1 and CDR2: SGHRS, YFSETQ. The CDR3 sequence: CASSLAGGDGYTF. For the CDR3, the DNA is TGCGCCAGCAGCTTGGCTGGGGGTGATGGCTACACCTTC. Together with reference TRBV5-1 and TRBJ1-2, the CDR3 gives the full variable domain: KAGVTQTPRYLIKTRGQQVTLSCSPISGHRSVSWYQQTPGQGLQFLFEYFSETQRNKGNFPGRFSGRQFSNSRSEMNVSTLELGDSALYLCASSLAGGDGYTFGSGTRLTVV.

The chain links TRBV7-9 to TRBJ2-6; maybe TRBD2 (6 bases). CDR1 and CDR2 from the germline V gene are SEHNR and FQNEAQ (reference sequence). The CDR3 runs to 14 residues. Trimming pared 5 bases from V and 3 bases from J, leaving 8 bases between. The CDR3 is CASSRGIGANVLTF. In nucleotides, the CDR3 is TGTGCCAGCAGCCGGGGGATTGGGGCCAACGTCCTGACTTTC. Based on the CDR3 plus reference TRBV7-9 and TRBJ2-6, the full variable domain is DTGVSQNPRHKITKRGQNVTFRCDPISEHNRLYWYRQTLGQGPEFLTYFQNEAQLEKSRLLSDRFSAERPKGSFSTLEIQRTEQGDSAMYLCASSRGIGANVLTFGAGSRLTVL.

The chain couples TRBV5-6 to TRBJ1-4; D unclear. Trimming took 3 bases from V and 7 from J, leaving 22 bases between them. This CDR3 contains 17 residues. CDR1 is SGHDT and CDR2 is YYEEEE in the germline V gene. The CDR3 reads CASSSVRQFDSSEKLFF. In nucleotides, the CDR3 is TGTGCCAGCAGCTCTGTGAGACAATTTGACTCATCTGAAAAACTGTTTTTT.

The rearrangement links TRBV3-1 (or the pseudogene TRBV3-2) to TRBJ1-6; D unclear. Germline V CDR1 and CDR2: LGHDT, YNNKEL (reference sequence). The CDR3 sequence is 14 residues long. V shed 4 bases and J shed 7 bases, with 11 bases lying between them. The CDR3 coding sequence is TGTGCCAGCAGCCCCGTTGTAGTGAATTCACCCCTCCACTTT. Amino acid sequence: CASSPVVVNSPLHF.

This chain joins TRBV27 and TRBJ1-6; D not certain. This CDR3 comprises 15 residues. The germline CDR1 and CDR2 sequences are MNHEY and SMNVEV (reference sequence). V was cut by 5 bases and J by 1 base, with 9 bases left in between. The CDR3 region is CASSNPGSYNSPLHF. CDR3 DNA sequence: TGTGCCAGCAGTAATCCCGGGTCCTATAATTCACCCCTCCACTTT.

The rearrangement links TRBV19 to TRBJ2-2, with D maybe TRBD1 (6 bases). The CDR3 runs 13 residues. Looked up from germline, CDR1 is LNHDA and CDR2 is SQIVND (reference sequence). Trimming left V 7 bases short and J 5 bases short, with 11 bases between. The chain's CDR3 is CASIPRGTGELFF. Here the CDR3 DNA reads TGTGCCAGTATACCCAGGGGAACCGGGGAGCTGTTTTTT.

The chain recombines TRBV29-1 with TRBJ2-3; unclear D gene. The CDR3 runs to 9 residues. Germline V gene data show CDR1 as SQVTM and CDR2 as ANQGSEA. The germline V and J ends were trimmed by 7 bases and 3 bases, with 2 bases remaining between them. The chain's CDR3 is CSGTDTQYF. Written as DNA, the CDR3 is TGCAGCGGTACAGATACGCAGTATTTT.

The V gene is TRBV2, the J gene TRBJ2-1; unclear D gene. Germline V gene sequence: CDR1 SNHLY, CDR2 FYNNEI. This CDR3 region has 16 residues. V shed 1 base and J shed 0 bases, with 10 bases lying between them. The CDR3 DNA reads as TGTGCCAGCAGTGAAGTCGCAGAGAGCTCCTACAATGAGCAGTTCTTC. Translating gives CASSEVAESSYNEQFF.

The chain carries TRBV7-9 and TRBJ1-1, with D uncertain. CDR1 is SEHNR, CDR2 FQNEAQ, per germline (reference sequence). The CDR3 runs to 13 residues. Trimming took 6 bases from V and 0 from J, leaving 8 bases between them. This chain's CDR3 is CASSEFMNTEAFF. The CDR3 DNA sequence: TGTGCCAGCAGTGAGTTTATGAACACTGAAGCTTTCTTT.

CDR3 bases: TGTGCCAGCAGTTACTCTCTAACTCCCAGCCACTATGGCTACACCTTC. Amino acid sequence: CASSYSLTPSHYGYTF. The chain couples TRBV6-6 to TRBJ1-2; D is ambiguous. V lost 0 bases to trimming and J lost 3 bases, with 14 bases between them. CDR1 is MNHNY, CDR2 SVGAGI, per germline (reference sequence). This CDR3 contains 16 residues.

The V gene is TRBV1, the J gene TRBJ1-2. TRBV1 is listed as a pseudogene. CDR3 length: 14 residues. The CDR3 DNA reads as TGCACCAGCAGCCAAGAATTATGGGGTTATGGCTACACCTTC. Amino acids: CTSSQELWGYGYTF.

The rearrangement uses TRBV6-6 and TRBJ2-3; D may match TRBD1 or TRBD2 (5 bases each). Germline lookup yields CDR1 MNHNY and CDR2 SVGAGI (reference sequence). Trimming stripped 5 bases from V and 2 bases from J, with 14 bases between. This CDR3 is 15 amino acids long. The CDR3 protein is CASSPLGTSTDTQYF. The CDR3 region has the DNA TGTGCCAGCAGTCCGCTAGGGACGTCCACAGATACGCAGTATTTT.

This sequence joins TRBV7-9 and TRBJ2-1, with 10 bases matching TRBD1. Trimming took 1 base from V and 2 from J; bases not matched to a gene: 8. The CDR3 runs to 18 residues. Germline CDR1 SEHNR, CDR2 FQNEAQ (reference sequence). The CDR3 nucleotides are TGTGCCAGCAGCTTAGGGGGAACCGGGACAGGGGCCTACAATGAGCAGTTCTTC. This gives the protein CASSLGGTGTGAYNEQFF.

This chain connects TRBV12-3 or TRBV12-4 to TRBJ1-2; D remains ambiguous. This CDR3 contains 12 residues. V was clipped by 2 bases and J by 5 bases, with 6 bases between them. The CDR3 reads CASSLTHYGYTF. The CDR3 DNA reads TGTGCCAGCAGTTTAACTCATTATGGCTACACCTTC.

The chain links TRBV10-3 to TRBJ2-2; 8 nucleotides line up with TRBD1. J lost 5 bases, V lost 4 bases, and 0 bases had no gene match. The CDR3 runs to 13 residues. The germline CDR1 and CDR2 sequences are ENHRY and SYGVKD. Here the CDR3 reads CAISGTGTGELFF. CDR3 coding DNA: TGTGCCATCAGTGGGACAGGGACCGGGGAGCTGTTTTTT.

This chain uses TRBV5-5 with TRBJ2-7; D is undetermined. The CDR3 loop spans 14 amino acids. From germline, CDR1 is SGHKS and CDR2 YYEKEE (reference sequence). The V gene lost 0 bases and the J gene lost 3 bases, with 10 bases spanning the gap. This chain's CDR3 is CASSLGRINYEQYF. Written as DNA, the CDR3 is TGTGCCAGCAGCTTGGGGCGGATAAACTACGAGCAGTACTTC.

The CDR3 region has the DNA TGTGCCAGCAACGCAGGGGGTGACACTGAAGCTTTCTTT. It yields the protein CASNAGGDTEAFF. The rearrangement links TRBV27 to TRBJ1-1; the match to TRBD1 covers 7 bases. Unmatched junction bases numbered 5, after V lost 7 bases and J lost 3 bases. CDR3 length equals 13 residues. CDR1 MNHEY and CDR2 SMNVEV come from the germline V gene (reference sequence).

The V and J genes are TRBV5-5 and TRBJ1-3; D uncertain. The V and J ends lost 0 bases and 2 bases respectively, with 6 bases between them. The CDR3 length is 14 residues. Per germline, CDR1 SGHKS and CDR2 YYEKEE (reference sequence). The CDR3 loop reads CASSLDAAGNTIYF. The CDR3, as DNA: TGTGCCAGCAGCTTGGACGCTGCTGGAAACACCATATATTTT.

This chain uses TRBV18 with TRBJ1-5; the match to TRBD1 covers 8 bases. J was trimmed by 8 bases and V by 4 bases; bases with no gene match: 4. This CDR3 spans 13 amino acids. The V gene's germline CDR1 is KGHSH and CDR2 LQKENI. The CDR3 region is CASSLTGAEPQHF. In nucleotides, the CDR3 is TGTGCCAGCTCACTGACAGGGGCTGAGCCCCAGCATTTT.

The chain combines TRBV7-2 with TRBJ2-1, with D unclear. Per the germline V gene, CDR1 is SGHTA and CDR2 is FQGNSA. Trimming removed 8 bases from V and 0 bases from J, with 8 bases in between. The CDR3 sequence is 13 residues long. Written as DNA, the CDR3 is TGTGCCAGCCGGCCGAGCTCCTACAATGAGCAGTTCTTC. Protein: CASRPSSYNEQFF.

The V gene is TRBV19, the J gene TRBJ2-1; D gene uncertain. V gave up 0 bases and J gave up 8 bases, with 5 bases separating them. CDR1 is LNHDA and CDR2 is SQIVND in the germline V gene (reference sequence). The CDR3 is 12 amino acids. CDR3: CASSIDGDEQFF. In nucleotides, the CDR3 is TGTGCCAGTAGTATAGATGGGGATGAGCAGTTCTTC.

V and J are TRBV7-2 and TRBJ2-7; 9 positions match TRBD1. This CDR3 has 14 residues. Germline CDR1 and CDR2: SGHTA and FQGNSA. J lost 4 bases, V lost 5 bases, and 6 bases had no gene match. CDR3 region: CASSLLTGGYEQYF. DNA for the CDR3: TGTGCCAGCAGCCTCTTGACAGGGGGGTACGAGCAGTACTTC.

The rearrangement joins TRBV4-1 to TRBJ1-2; 8 bases match TRBD1. The length of the CDR3 is 16 residues. V trimming: 3 bases; J trimming: 3 bases; junction bases outside the gene matches: 9. Germline V gene sequence: CDR1 MGHRA, CDR2 YSYEKL. This chain's CDR3 is CASSHITGGLDYGYTF. For the CDR3, the DNA is TGCGCCAGCAGCCATATAACAGGGGGTTTGGACTATGGCTACACCTTC.